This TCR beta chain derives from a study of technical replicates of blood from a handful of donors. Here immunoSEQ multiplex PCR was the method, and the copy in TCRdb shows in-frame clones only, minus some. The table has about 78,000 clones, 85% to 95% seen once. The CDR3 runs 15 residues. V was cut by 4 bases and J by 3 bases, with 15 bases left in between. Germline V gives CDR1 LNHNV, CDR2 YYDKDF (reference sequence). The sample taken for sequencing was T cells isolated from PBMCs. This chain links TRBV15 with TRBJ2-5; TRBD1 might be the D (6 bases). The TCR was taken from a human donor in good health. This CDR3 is CATSIPSDRKETQYF. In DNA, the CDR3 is TGTGCCACCAGCATACCTTCGGACAGAAAAGAGACCCAGTACTTC. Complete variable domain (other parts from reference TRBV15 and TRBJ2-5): DAMVIQNPRYQVTQFGKPVTLSCSQTLNHNVMYWYQQKSSQAPKLLFHYYDKDFNNEADTPDNFQSRRPNTSFCFLDIRSPGLGDTAMYLCATSIPSDRKETQYFGPGTRLLVL.